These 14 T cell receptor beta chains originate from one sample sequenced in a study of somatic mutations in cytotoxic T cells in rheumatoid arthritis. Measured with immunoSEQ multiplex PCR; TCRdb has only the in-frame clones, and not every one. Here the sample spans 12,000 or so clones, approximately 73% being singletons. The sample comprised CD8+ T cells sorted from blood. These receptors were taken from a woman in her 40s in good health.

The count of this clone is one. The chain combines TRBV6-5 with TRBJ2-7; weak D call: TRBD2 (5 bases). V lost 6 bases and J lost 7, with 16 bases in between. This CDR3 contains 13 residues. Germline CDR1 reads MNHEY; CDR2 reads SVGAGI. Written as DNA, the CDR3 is TGTGCCAGCAGACCCTGGACGTCGGGGGAGCAGTACGTC. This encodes CASRPWTSGEQYV.

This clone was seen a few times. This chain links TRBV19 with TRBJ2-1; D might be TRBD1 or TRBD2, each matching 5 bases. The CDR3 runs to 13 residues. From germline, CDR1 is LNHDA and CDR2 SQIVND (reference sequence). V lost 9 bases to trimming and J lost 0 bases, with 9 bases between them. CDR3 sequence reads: CASRDHSYNEQFF. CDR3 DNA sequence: TGTGCCAGCCGGGACCACTCCTACAATGAGCAGTTCTTC.

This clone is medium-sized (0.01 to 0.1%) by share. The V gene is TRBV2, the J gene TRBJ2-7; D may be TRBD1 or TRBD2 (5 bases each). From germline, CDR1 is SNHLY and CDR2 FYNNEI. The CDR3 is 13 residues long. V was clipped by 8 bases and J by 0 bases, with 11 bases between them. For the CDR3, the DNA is TGTGCCAGCGGGGGAAGAAGCTCCTACGAGCAGTACGTC. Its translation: CASGGRSSYEQYV.

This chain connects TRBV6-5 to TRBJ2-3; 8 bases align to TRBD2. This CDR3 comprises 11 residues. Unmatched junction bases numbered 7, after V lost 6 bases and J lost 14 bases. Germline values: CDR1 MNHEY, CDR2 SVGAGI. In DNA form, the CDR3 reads TGTGCCAGCAGAATAGCGGGACTGTTGTATTTT. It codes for CASRIAGLLYF.

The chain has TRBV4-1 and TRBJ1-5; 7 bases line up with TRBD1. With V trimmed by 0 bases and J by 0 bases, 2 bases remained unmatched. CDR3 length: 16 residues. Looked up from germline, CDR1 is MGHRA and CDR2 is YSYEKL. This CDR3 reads CASSQDRDSSNQPQHF. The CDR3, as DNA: TGCGCCAGCAGCCAAGATAGGGACAGTAGCAATCAGCCCCAGCATTTT.

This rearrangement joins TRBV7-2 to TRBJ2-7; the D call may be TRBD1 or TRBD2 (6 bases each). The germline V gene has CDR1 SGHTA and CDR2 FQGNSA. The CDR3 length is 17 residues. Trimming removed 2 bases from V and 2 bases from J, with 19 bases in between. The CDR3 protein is CASSLRGDRSYPYEQYF. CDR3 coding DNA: TGTGCCAGCAGCTTAAGGGGGGACCGAAGTTACCCCTACGAGCAGTACTTC. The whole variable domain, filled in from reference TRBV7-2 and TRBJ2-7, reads GAGVSQSPSNKVTEKGKDVELRCDPISGHTALYWYRQSLGQGLEFLIYFQGNSAPDKSGLPSDRFSAERTGGSVSTLTIQRTQQEDSAVYLCASSLRGDRSYPYEQYFGPGTRLTVT.

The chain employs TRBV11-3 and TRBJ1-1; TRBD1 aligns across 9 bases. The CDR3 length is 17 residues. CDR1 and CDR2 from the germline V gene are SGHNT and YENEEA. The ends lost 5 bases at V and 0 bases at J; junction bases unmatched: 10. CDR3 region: CASSAGTGPLMNTEAFF. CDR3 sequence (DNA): TGTGCCAGCAGCGCAGGGACAGGGCCCCTCATGAACACTGAAGCTTTCTTT. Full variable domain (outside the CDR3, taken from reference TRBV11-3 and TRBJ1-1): EAGVVQSPRYKIIEKKQPVAFWCNPISGHNTLYWYLQNLGQGPELLIRYENEEAVDDSQLPKDRFSAERLKGVDSTLKIQPAELGDSAVYLCASSAGTGPLMNTEAFFGQGTRLTVV.

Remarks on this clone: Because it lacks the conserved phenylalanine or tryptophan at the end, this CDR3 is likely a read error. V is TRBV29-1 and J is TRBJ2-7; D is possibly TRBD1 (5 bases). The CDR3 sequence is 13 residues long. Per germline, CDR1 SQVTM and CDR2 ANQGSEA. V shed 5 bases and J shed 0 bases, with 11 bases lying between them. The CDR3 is CSVRQLSSYEQYS. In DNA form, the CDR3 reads TGCAGCGTTCGACAGTTGAGCTCCTACGAGCAGTACTCC.

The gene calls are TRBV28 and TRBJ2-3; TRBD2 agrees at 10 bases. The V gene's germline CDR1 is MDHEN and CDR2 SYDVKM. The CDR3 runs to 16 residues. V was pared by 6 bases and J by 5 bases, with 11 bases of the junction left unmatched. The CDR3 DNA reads TGTGCCAGCAGGCCCCTAGCGGGAGCGGATGTAGATACGCAGTATTTT. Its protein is CASRPLAGADVDTQYF.

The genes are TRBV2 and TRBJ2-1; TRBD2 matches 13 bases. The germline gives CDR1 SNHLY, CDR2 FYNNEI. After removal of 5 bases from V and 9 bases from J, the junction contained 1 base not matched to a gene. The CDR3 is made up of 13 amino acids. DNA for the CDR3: TGTGCCAGCAGTCGGACTAGCGGGAGTGAGCAGTTCTTC. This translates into CASSRTSGSEQFF.

The CDR3 sequence: CASSQESPQETQYF. DNA for the CDR3: TGCGCCAGCAGCCAAGAATCCCCCCAAGAGACCCAGTACTTC. The gene calls are TRBV4-1 and TRBJ2-5; D uncertain. This CDR3 has 14 amino acids. Germline CDR1 MGHRA, CDR2 YSYEKL. V lost 0 bases and J 1 base, leaving 6 bases between the germline ends.

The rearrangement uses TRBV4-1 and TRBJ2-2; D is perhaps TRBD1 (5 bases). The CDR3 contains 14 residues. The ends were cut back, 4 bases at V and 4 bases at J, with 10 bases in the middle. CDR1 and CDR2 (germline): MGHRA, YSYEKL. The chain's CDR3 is CASSLQGSTGELFF. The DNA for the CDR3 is TGCGCCAGCAGCCTCCAGGGAAGCACCGGGGAGCTGTTTTTT.

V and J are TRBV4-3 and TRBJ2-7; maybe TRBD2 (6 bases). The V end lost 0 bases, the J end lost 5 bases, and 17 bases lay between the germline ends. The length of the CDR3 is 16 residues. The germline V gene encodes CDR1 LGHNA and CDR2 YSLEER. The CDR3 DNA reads TGCGCCAGCAGCCAAGATGGTTTCGGGAGTAGTCACGAGCAGTACTTC. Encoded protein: CASSQDGFGSSHEQYF.

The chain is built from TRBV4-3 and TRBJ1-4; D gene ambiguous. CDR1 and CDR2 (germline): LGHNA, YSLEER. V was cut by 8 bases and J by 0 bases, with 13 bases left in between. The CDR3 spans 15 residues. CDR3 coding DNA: TGCGCCAGCCGGTCCGACGACGCAACTAATGAAAAACTGTTTTTT. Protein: CASRSDDATNEKLFF.